A single sample gave rise to the 29 T cell receptor beta chains below, sequenced in a study of T cells in Graves' hyperthyroidism and ophthalmopathy. TCR beta CDR3 regions were amplified from RNA. The HTBI set primed first-round TCR CDR3 RT-PCR. TCRdb analysed the multiplex PCR reads with MiXCR anew, one entry per CDR3 protein. The top ten hold roughly 35% of the sample, which has fewer than 450,000 distinct CDR3 sequences, 17% seen once. The sample was blood. Source of these receptors: a woman in her 30s with Graves' hyperthyroidism that later progressed to Graves' ophthalmopathy.

This clonotype was seen ten or more times. The rearrangement uses TRBV19 and TRBJ2-1, with D tentatively TRBD1 (5 bases). Germline V CDR1 and CDR2: LNHDA, SQIVND (reference sequence). The CDR3 contains 14 residues. V lost 4 bases and J lost 5, with 12 bases in between. The DNA of the CDR3 is TGTGCCAGTAGTAGCGGACACAATGACAATGAGCAGTTCTTC. Encoded protein: CASSSGHNDNEQFF.

The chain uses TRBV19 and TRBJ2-1; a weak D match, TRBD2 (7 bases). This CDR3 has 13 residues. Trimming took off 10 bases at V and 7 bases at J, with 17 bases between the two ends. Germline CDR1 is LNHDA and CDR2 is SQIVND (reference sequence). The CDR3 coding sequence is TGTGCCACCCGTCTGCGGGGGACAAATGAGCAGTTCTTC. It is translated as CATRLRGTNEQFF.

Comments on this clonotype: A much more abundant neighbour one base away suggests this may be a read error. V is TRBV11-2 and J is TRBJ2-4; TRBD1 might be the D (5 bases). Per germline, CDR1 SGHAT and CDR2 FQNNGV. The CDR3 has 18 residues. The CDR3 is CVSSLRGPKTLAKNIQYF. DNA for the CDR3: TGTGTCAGCAGCTTAAGGGGTCCTAAAACCCTAGCCAAAAACATTCAGTACTTC.

V is TRBV9 and J is TRBJ2-1; TRBD1 agrees at 7 bases. Germline V CDR1 and CDR2: SGDLS, YYNGEE. This CDR3 contains 14 residues. With V trimmed by 3 bases and J by 4 bases, 4 bases remained unmatched. CDR3 nucleotide sequence: TGTGCCAGCAGCGATACAGGGGCGTACAATGAGCAGTTCTTC. It translates to CASSDTGAYNEQFF.

This clonotype was detected many times. This rearrangement joins TRBV28 to TRBJ2-4; 10 bases fit TRBD2. The CDR3 sequence is 13 residues long. Germline V lookup: CDR1 MDHEN, CDR2 SYDVKM. Trimming cost V 6 bases and J 9 bases; bases outside gene matches: 5. The CDR3 sequence: CASRLAGWGIQYF. CDR3 coding DNA: TGTGCCAGCAGACTAGCGGGGTGGGGCATTCAGTACTTC.

In this sample, this clonotype turned up a few times. The chain links TRBV18 to TRBJ2-5; a weak D match, TRBD1 (6 bases). This CDR3 contains 15 residues. V was pared by 4 bases and J by 1 base, with 13 bases between. CDR1 is KGHSH, CDR2 LQKENI, per germline. CDR3 DNA sequence: TGTGCCAGCTCACTACGGACAGTATTCCAAGAGACCCAGTACTTC. It encodes CASSLRTVFQETQYF.

This chain uses TRBV6-1 with TRBJ2-1; TRBD2 is a possible D gene (7 bases). Germline V lookup: CDR1 MNHNS, CDR2 SASEGT. The CDR3 runs to 14 residues. V was trimmed by 2 bases and J by 12 bases, leaving 17 bases between them. As DNA, the CDR3 is TGTGCCAGCAGTGAACGGGGGGCAGGGTCTGGGCAGTTCTTC. Its translation: CASSERGAGSGQFF.

This clonotype was observed at least ten times. The chain joins TRBV12-3 or TRBV12-4 to TRBJ2-2; D perhaps matches TRBD1 (5 bases). The CDR3 contains 15 residues. V lost 2 bases and J 0 bases, leaving 7 bases between the germline ends. CDR3 sequence: CASSLPQANTGELFF. CDR3 DNA: TGTGCCAGCAGTTTACCACAGGCGAACACCGGGGAGCTGTTTTTT.

This clonotype was found many times. V is TRBV28 and J is TRBJ2-5; D call uncertain. The CDR3 extends over 14 amino acids. CDR1 and CDR2 from the germline V gene are MDHEN and SYDVKM. V was cut by 2 bases and J by 1 base, with 8 bases left in between. The CDR3 nucleotides are TGTGCCAGCAGTTTAAGGCCACCCCAAGAGACCCAGTACTTC. Translating gives CASSLRPPQETQYF.

In this sample, this clonotype turned up many times. The chain carries TRBV12-3 or TRBV12-4 and TRBJ1-5; 8 positions match TRBD1. The CDR3 has 13 amino acids. J gave up 7 bases and V 5 bases, and 4 bases lay outside the gene matches. The CDR3 coding sequence is TGTGCCAGCAGTGGACAGGGAGAGCAGCCCCAGCATTTT. It yields the protein CASSGQGEQPQHF.

In its sample, this clonotype was seen many times. V and J are TRBV2 and TRBJ1-5; D gene ambiguous. Germline CDR1 and CDR2: SNHLY and FYNNEI. CDR3 length: 15 amino acids. V lost 3 bases to trimming and J lost 3 bases, with 12 bases between them. Here the CDR3 reads CASSETAYNNQPQHF. CDR3 in DNA: TGTGCCAGCAGTGAGACCGCATACAACAATCAGCCCCAGCATTTT.

The chain carries TRBV15 and TRBJ2-4, with 12 bases lining up with TRBD2. J gave up 0 bases and V 0 bases, and 12 bases lay outside the gene matches. CDR1 LNHNV and CDR2 YYDKDF come from the germline V gene (reference sequence). This CDR3 is 21 amino acids long. CDR3: CATSRESRLAGVGLAKNIQYF. CDR3 sequence (DNA): TGTGCCACCAGCAGAGAGTCGAGACTAGCGGGAGTAGGGTTAGCCAAAAACATTCAGTACTTC.

This clonotype was counted many times. The genes are TRBV28 and TRBJ2-1; 7 bases fit TRBD1. J was trimmed by 4 bases and V by 4 bases; bases with no gene match: 7. Germline-derived CDR1 and CDR2 are MDHEN and SYDVKM. The CDR3 length is 15 residues. The CDR3 spells CASSSSGTAYNEQFF. In DNA, the CDR3 is TGTGCCAGCAGTTCCTCCGGGACAGCGTACAATGAGCAGTTCTTC.

With respect to this clonotype: A read error is likely, as this CDR3 ends without the conserved phenylalanine or tryptophan. V is TRBV14 and J is TRBJ2-7; TRBD1 aligns across 10 bases. Germline V gene data show CDR1 as SGHDN and CDR2 as FVKESK. This CDR3 comprises 16 residues. V shed 3 bases, J shed 6 bases, and the junction held 11 bases outside the gene matches. The CDR3 spells CASSHSLWTGGGEQYL. CDR3 bases: TGTGCCAGCAGCCACTCATTATGGACAGGGGGGGGCGAGCAGTACCTC.

The chain couples TRBV7-2 to TRBJ1-2, with 10 nucleotides matching TRBD1. This CDR3 spans 13 amino acids. Germline V lookup: CDR1 SGHTA, CDR2 FQGNSA. With V trimmed by 7 bases and J by 7 bases, 6 bases remained unmatched. The CDR3 sequence is CASIRGQGIGYTF. The CDR3 DNA sequence: TGTGCCAGCATCCGGGGACAGGGGATTGGCTACACCTTC.

In this sample, this clonotype turned up many times. The genes are TRBV2 and TRBJ1-4; D remains unclear. Germline V gene sequence: CDR1 SNHLY, CDR2 FYNNEI. Trimming cost V 7 bases and J 3 bases, with 12 bases left between them. This CDR3 is 14 amino acids long. CDR3 coding DNA: TGTGCCAGCACCCCCAGTAGAGCTAATGAAAAACTGTTTTTT. It encodes CASTPSRANEKLFF.

The chain uses TRBV6-2 or TRBV6-3 and TRBJ2-1, with TRBD2 matching over 10 bases. There are 15 residues in the CDR3. After removal of 6 bases from V and 5 bases from J, the junction contained 7 bases not matched to a gene. CDR1 is MNHEY and CDR2 is SVGEGT in the germline V gene. This CDR3 reads CASSYGLAVDNEQFF. CDR3 nucleotides: TGTGCCAGCAGCTACGGACTAGCGGTAGACAATGAGCAGTTCTTC.

This clonotype was detected many times. The gene calls are TRBV2 and TRBJ1-3, with a weak D call TRBD1 (6 bases). V lost 6 bases and J 3 bases, leaving 15 bases between the germline ends. Germline CDR1 is SNHLY and CDR2 is FYNNEI. The CDR3 consists of 15 residues. CDR3 DNA sequence: TGTGCCAGCAGGTACAGGGTAGCTCGTGGAAACACCATATATTTT. This gives the protein CASRYRVARGNTIYF.

At least ten counts were recorded for this clonotype. CDR3 region: CATSRRTGVANYGYTF. The DNA for the CDR3 is TGTGCCACCAGCAGACGAACAGGGGTTGCTAACTATGGCTACACCTTC. The chain is built from TRBV15 and TRBJ1-2, with 7 bases identical to TRBD1. Germline V gives CDR1 LNHNV, CDR2 YYDKDF (reference sequence). J lost 0 bases, V lost 2 bases, and 6 bases had no gene match. The CDR3 runs to 16 residues.

This clonotype was counted ten times or more. The V call is TRBV28, the J call TRBJ2-5, with a tentative D call TRBD1 (6 bases). CDR1 and CDR2 from the germline V gene are MDHEN and SYDVKM. The V end was cut by 6 bases, the J end by 0 bases, with 17 bases between. This CDR3 region has 16 residues. CDR3 amino acids: CASSSGDTKYQETQYF. The CDR3, as DNA: TGTGCCAGCAGCTCCGGGGACACCAAGTACCAAGAGACCCAGTACTTC.

This clonotype was recorded a few times. V usage is TRBV6-1 and J usage is TRBJ1-2; TRBD1 might be the D (6 bases). This CDR3 is 15 amino acids long. Germline V gene sequence: CDR1 MNHNS, CDR2 SASEGT. V was trimmed by 8 bases and J by 4 bases, leaving 20 bases between them. The DNA of the CDR3 is TGTGCCAGCGGGGGGGCGGGTCGCACCTCCTATGGCTACACCTTC. This translates into CASGGAGRTSYGYTF.

Ten or more counts support this clonotype. This chain joins TRBV11-2 and TRBJ2-7, with D uncertain. Trimming pared 1 base from V and 3 bases from J, leaving 10 bases between. CDR3 length: 14 residues. Germline V lookup: CDR1 SGHAT, CDR2 FQNNGV. The CDR3 DNA sequence: TGTGCCAGCAGCTTAGGTTCAGGTCGCTACGAGCAGTACTTC. This codes for CASSLGSGRYEQYF. The variable domain in full, completed from reference TRBV11-2 and TRBJ2-7, reads EAGVAQSPRYKIIEKRQSVAFWCNPISGHATLYWYQQILGQGPKLLIQFQNNGVVDDSQLPKDRFSAERLKGVDSTLKIQPAKLEDSAVYLCASSLGSGRYEQYFGPGTRLTVT.

This clonotype has a count of ten or more. The chain recombines TRBV3-1 with TRBJ2-3; D is unresolved. CDR1 and CDR2 from the germline V gene are LGHDT and YNNKEL (reference sequence). Trimming pared 0 bases from V and 5 bases from J, leaving 3 bases between. This CDR3 comprises 12 residues. This chain's CDR3 is CASSQEGDTQYF. As DNA, the CDR3 is TGTGCCAGCAGCCAAGAAGGAGATACGCAGTATTTT.

This clonotype was seen many times. The chain links TRBV9 to TRBJ2-7, with D possibly being TRBD2 (5 bases). This CDR3 has 15 residues. Germline CDR1 and CDR2: SGDLS and YYNGEE. With 3 bases removed from V and 3 bases from J, the gap between germline ends came to 16 bases. CDR3 region: CASSGEAAGDYEQYF. The CDR3 bases are TGTGCCAGCAGCGGTGAGGCGGCCGGGGACTACGAGCAGTACTTC.

In its sample, this clonotype was seen a few times. V usage is TRBV4-2 and J usage is TRBJ1-5; D is unresolved. The germline V and J ends were trimmed by 0 bases and 2 bases, with 17 bases remaining between them. The germline CDR1 and CDR2 sequences are LGHNA and YNFKEQ. The CDR3 spans 18 residues. The CDR3 reads CASSQDPGPRAGNQPQHF. In nucleotides, the CDR3 is TGTGCCAGCAGCCAAGATCCCGGACCTCGGGCGGGCAATCAGCCCCAGCATTTT.

Ten or more counts support this clonotype. The chain links TRBV14 to TRBJ1-4, with D possibly matching TRBD1 (6 bases). Germline CDR1 and CDR2: SGHDN and FVKESK. V was cut by 4 bases and J by 11 bases, with 20 bases left in between. The CDR3 covers 15 residues. The CDR3 loop is CASSRTGTIQNKLFF. CDR3 nucleotides: TGTGCCAGCAGCCGGACCGGGACAATACAAAATAAACTGTTTTTT. The complete variable domain, with remaining parts taken from reference TRBV14 and TRBJ1-4, reads EAGVTQFPSHSVIEKGQTVTLRCDPISGHDNLYWYRRVMGKEIKFLLHFVKESKQDESGMPNNRFLAERTGGTYSTLKVQPAELEDSGVYFCASSRTGTIQNKLFFGSGTQLSVL.

This chain joins TRBV27 and TRBJ2-5; possibly TRBD2 for D (6 bases). Trimming removed 5 bases at V and 1 base at J, with 14 bases between. The CDR3 length is 15 residues. Germline V lookup: CDR1 MNHEY, CDR2 SMNVEV (reference sequence). CDR3 residues: CASSTGGFRQETQYF. CDR3 coding DNA: TGTGCCAGCAGTACTGGAGGGTTTCGCCAAGAGACCCAGTACTTC.

The rearrangement joins TRBV4-1 to TRBJ2-1; TRBD2 matches 8 bases. The ends lost 8 bases at V and 8 bases at J; junction bases unmatched: 5. Germline CDR1 is MGHRA and CDR2 is YSYEKL. The CDR3 is made up of 12 amino acids. This CDR3 is CASAGLADEQFF. DNA for the CDR3: TGCGCCAGCGCAGGACTAGCAGATGAGCAGTTCTTC.

This clonotype was counted ten times or more. The V gene is TRBV12-5, the J gene TRBJ1-1; 8 bases align to TRBD1. Trimming cost V 1 base and J 5 bases; bases outside gene matches: 6. The germline V gene encodes CDR1 LGHNT and CDR2 FRNRAP. The CDR3 covers 15 residues. The CDR3, as DNA: TGTGCTAGTGGTTTGGGGACAGGGATGGGGACTGAAGCTTTCTTT. This translates into CASGLGTGMGTEAFF.